The clone carrying this T cell receptor beta chain is a singleton in its sample. These data are taken from a study of blood T cell repertoires in COVID-19. As for the study in general: Both acute and convalescent COVID-19 samples were obtained from the United States, Italy and Spain.

Sequenced by immunoSEQ multiplex PCR; TCRdb stores in-frame clones only, minus some. The table records about 300,000 clones, 89% of them present only once. Germline V gives CDR1 LNHDA, CDR2 SQIVND (reference sequence). This CDR3 has 16 residues. The ends lost 1 base at V and 1 base at J; junction bases unmatched: 6. The rearrangement uses TRBV19 and TRBJ2-7; 8 bases align to TRBD1. The source of this sequence is a man aged 18 to 35 who had recovered from COVID-19. The sample comprised peripheral blood. The CDR3 loop reads CASSIVMTGASYEQYF. Written as DNA, the CDR3 is TGTGCCAGTAGTATAGTTATGACAGGGGCGTCCTACGAGCAGTACTTC.